The present TCR beta chain was sequenced within a study of CD8 T cells in ankylosing spondylitis. The study, taken as a whole, reports: There was a TCR beta motif, made of eight highly homologous variants, that appeared characteristic of ankylosing spondylitis blood.

This clonotype was found a few times. What it recognizes is unknown. From the 5' RACE reads, TCRdb called clonotypes with MiXCR, one entry per CDR3 protein. This sample has under 450,000 distinct CDR3 sequences, with 17% found just once. The CDR3 consists of 14 residues. Germline trimming cut 2 bases from V and 7 bases from J; bases unmatched to any gene: 8. Germline loops: CDR1 DFQATT, CDR2 SNEGSKA (reference sequence). The J gene is TRBJ2-5, the V gene TRBV20-1; 9 bases fit TRBD1. The specimen was blood, either unsorted or a sorted T cell fraction (not recorded which). This receptor was identified in a male donor with ankylosing spondylitis. The CDR3 DNA reads as TGCAGTGCTAGATCGGGGACAGGGTTGGGGACCCAGTACTTC. It translates to CSARSGTGLGTQYF.